One sample yielded the 32 T cell receptor beta chains listed below, sequenced in a study of beta chain features in type 1 diabetes. Sequencing targeted expressed TCRB transcripts, as all isolated RNA had been reverse transcribed. Data came from immunoSEQ multiplex PCR; TCRdb stores just in-frame clones and leaves some out. Of over 25,000 clones listed, 45% to 65% are singletons. Their recognized antigens are unknown. Study findings and constraints: A moderate, significant TCRB CDR3 shortening appeared in type 1 diabetes across four CD4+ subsets.

Sequenced: Tregs from blood. The receptors stem from a young woman with type 1 diabetes.

This clone was counted a few times. The chain uses TRBV7-2 and TRBJ1-3; maybe TRBD1 (5 bases). Trimming took off 5 bases at V and 2 bases at J, with 16 bases between the two ends. The CDR3 length is 16 residues. CDR1 is SGHTA, CDR2 FQGNSA, per germline. The CDR3 DNA follows: TGTGCCAGCAGCGGACAAGGACAACTCACTGGAAACACCATATATTTT. Translation: CASSGQGQLTGNTIYF.

The V gene is TRBV5-6, the J gene TRBJ1-1, with TRBD1 matching 8 bases. The CDR3 has 16 residues. Germline-derived CDR1 and CDR2 are SGHDT and YYEEEE. The junction had 11 bases not matched to a gene; V was cut back by 4 bases and J by 3 bases. CDR3 region: CASSIYREQGDTEAFF. The CDR3 DNA reads as TGTGCCAGCAGCATCTACAGGGAACAGGGGGACACTGAAGCTTTCTTT.

This clone showed up just a few times. The chain carries TRBV18 and TRBJ2-6, with 10 bases aligning to TRBD1. Unmatched junction bases numbered 3, after V lost 1 base and J lost 0 bases. The length of the CDR3 is 18 residues. The germline CDR1 and CDR2 sequences are KGHSH and LQKENI. The CDR3 spells CASSPRTGGNSGANVLTF. In DNA, the CDR3 is TGTGCCAGCTCACCACGGACAGGGGGGAACTCTGGGGCCAACGTCCTGACTTTC.

The CDR3 DNA sequence: TGCAGCGTGTCATTTGTACATTGGAATGAGCAGTTCTTC. This sequence encodes CSVSFVHWNEQFF. V usage is TRBV29-1 and J usage is TRBJ2-1; D not certain. CDR1 and CDR2 (germline): SQVTM, ANQGSEA. Between the trimmed V and J ends, which lost 6 bases and 7 bases, there was a span of 16 bases. The CDR3 totals 13 residues.

This clone showed up just a few times. The V and J genes are TRBV29-1 and TRBJ2-3; D is unclear. This CDR3 comprises 13 residues. V was cut by 6 bases and J by 5 bases, with 15 bases left in between. Germline-derived CDR1 and CDR2 are SQVTM and ANQGSEA. The CDR3 nucleotides read TGCAGCGTCTCAGTTGGTTCGGGAGATACGCAGTATTTT. Its translation is CSVSVGSGDTQYF.

In its sample, this clone was seen a few times. The gene calls are TRBV29-1 and TRBJ2-3; TRBD1 aligns across 12 bases. Germline-derived CDR1 and CDR2 are SQVTM and ANQGSEA. The CDR3 extends over 13 amino acids. Trimming at V came to 8 bases and at J to 2 bases, leaving 2 bases not matched to a gene. CDR3 region: CSMGQGATDTQYF. In DNA form, the CDR3 reads TGCAGCATGGGACAGGGGGCCACAGATACGCAGTATTTT.

This clone was picked up a small number of times. The chain couples TRBV27 to TRBJ2-2; 11 bases align to TRBD2. Trimming at V came to 3 bases and at J to 6 bases, leaving 6 bases not matched to a gene. CDR3 length: 16 amino acids. In germline, CDR1 is MNHEY, CDR2 SMNVEV (reference sequence). For the CDR3, the DNA is TGTGCCAGCAGTTTTTCGGCTAGCGGGAGGTCCGGGGAGCTGTTTTTT. Translation gives CASSFSASGRSGELFF.

This chain uses TRBV7-3 with TRBJ2-1; 10 positions agree with TRBD2. Germline-derived CDR1 and CDR2 are SGHTA and FQGTGA. The CDR3 totals 15 residues. Trimming cost V 5 bases and J 8 bases; bases outside gene matches: 9. The CDR3 DNA reads TGTGCCAGCAGCCGAGGGACTAGCGTTAACTATGAGCAGTTCTTC. As protein: CASSRGTSVNYEQFF.

The gene calls are TRBV2 and TRBJ2-5, with D uncertain. The end of the DNA aligns better with TRBJ2-7, so the J call may be wrong. The CDR3 is 14 amino acids. Germline loops: CDR1 SNHLY, CDR2 FYNNEI. The CDR3 reads CASSAEVLAYEQYF. DNA of the CDR3: TGTGCCAGCAGTGCAGAGGTCCTCGCCTACGAGCAGTACTTC.

This clone was detected only once. V gene TRBV30 combines with J gene TRBJ2-2, with a tentative D call TRBD1 (6 bases). With 3 bases removed from V and 4 bases from J, the gap between germline ends came to 15 bases. This CDR3 contains 15 residues. Germline lookup yields CDR1 GTSNPN and CDR2 SVGIG (reference sequence). The DNA for the CDR3 is TGTGCCTGGAGCCAGGACAGAAGACCCACCGGGGAGCTGTTTTTT. Encoded protein: CAWSQDRRPTGELFF.

The chain is built from TRBV7-7 and TRBJ2-7, with TRBD1 matching over 10 bases. Looked up from germline, CDR1 is SSHAT and CDR2 is FNYEAQ (reference sequence). The CDR3 totals 14 residues. V dropped 6 bases and J dropped 3; count of bases not matched to a gene: 5. CDR3 loop: CASRNWDRGYEQYV. The CDR3, as DNA: TGTGCCAGCAGGAACTGGGACAGGGGCTACGAGCAGTACGTC.

This clone was seen a handful of times. This chain connects TRBV6-5 to TRBJ1-2, with 7 bases fitting TRBD1. Germline CDR1 reads MNHEY; CDR2 reads SVGAGI. CDR3 length: 15 amino acids. J was trimmed by 4 bases and V by 0 bases; bases with no gene match: 5. CDR3 loop: CASSYSFNRGYGYTF. The CDR3 DNA reads as TGTGCCAGCAGTTACTCATTTAACAGGGGCTATGGCTACACCTTC.

V usage is TRBV4-2 and J usage is TRBJ1-6; D unclear. Germline V gene lookup returns CDR1 LGHNA and CDR2 YNFKEQ. V lost 0 bases to trimming and J lost 13 bases, with 16 bases between them. The CDR3 consists of 15 residues. CDR3: CASSQEARAGGPLHF. The DNA of the CDR3 is TGTGCCAGCAGCCAAGAAGCCCGGGCGGGAGGGCCCCTCCACTTT.

The V and J genes are TRBV15 and TRBJ2-2, with D hard to call. The CDR3 spans 16 residues. V was clipped by 5 bases and J by 4 bases, with 17 bases between them. Per germline, CDR1 LNHNV and CDR2 YYDKDF (reference sequence). The chain's CDR3 is CATSASLEVVTGELFF. CDR3 nucleotide sequence: TGTGCCACCAGCGCTAGTCTTGAGGTAGTCACCGGGGAGCTGTTTTTT.

The chain joins TRBV7-9 to TRBJ2-1; D is perhaps TRBD1 (6 bases). V gave up 0 bases and J gave up 6 bases, with 12 bases separating them. CDR1 is SEHNR, CDR2 FQNEAQ, per germline (reference sequence). The CDR3 runs to 15 residues. The CDR3 nucleotides read TGTGCCAGCAGCTTAGCGGGGAGACAGGCCAATGAGCAGTTCTTC. This gives the protein CASSLAGRQANEQFF.

The chain combines TRBV7-9 with TRBJ2-5; maybe TRBD2 (6 bases). V was trimmed by 5 bases and J by 3 bases, leaving 16 bases between them. CDR3 size: 15 residues. Germline-derived CDR1 and CDR2 are SEHNR and FQNEAQ (reference sequence). CDR3 loop: CASSPVPWEEETQYF. As DNA, the CDR3 is TGTGCCAGCAGCCCAGTCCCCTGGGAGGAAGAGACCCAGTACTTC.

The CDR3 DNA follows: TGTGCCACCAGCAGAGTAGGCGCAGGGGCCTATGGCTACACCTTC. Its translation: CATSRVGAGAYGYTF. This chain joins TRBV15 and TRBJ1-2; a possible D gene is TRBD1 (6 bases). This CDR3 has 15 residues. Germline V gene data show CDR1 as LNHNV and CDR2 as YYDKDF (reference sequence). V lost 1 base and J 4 bases, leaving 13 bases between the germline ends.

The chain uses TRBV11-3 and TRBJ2-1, with TRBD2 matching over 15 bases. CDR3 length: 17 residues. Looked up from germline, CDR1 is SGHNT and CDR2 is YENEEA. V shed 5 bases and J 7 bases; nucleotides not matched to a gene: 9. This CDR3 is CASSVGLAGGQVNEQFF. In DNA form, the CDR3 reads TGTGCCAGCAGCGTCGGACTAGCGGGAGGGCAAGTGAATGAGCAGTTCTTC. The full variable domain, with the rest looked up from reference TRBV11-3 and TRBJ2-1, is EAGVVQSPRYKIIEKKQPVAFWCNPISGHNTLYWYLQNLGQGPELLIRYENEEAVDDSQLPKDRFSAERLKGVDSTLKIQPAELGDSAVYLCASSVGLAGGQVNEQFFGPGTRLTVL.

About this clone: Other DNA sequences in this sample translate to the same CDR3. The chain joins TRBV6-5 to TRBJ2-7, with 9 nucleotides matching TRBD2. Germline CDR1 and CDR2: MNHEY and SVGAGI. Trimming at V came to 7 bases and at J to 2 bases, leaving 6 bases not matched to a gene. This CDR3 spans 14 amino acids. For the CDR3, the DNA is TGTGCCAGCACGACGCGGGAGGGGACCTACGAGCAGTACTTC. This translates into CASTTREGTYEQYF.

The sample holds a few counts of this clone. The rearrangement links TRBV7-2 to TRBJ2-1, with TRBD2 matching 13 bases. J gave up 10 bases and V 5 bases, and 8 bases lay outside the gene matches. The CDR3 loop spans 15 amino acids. In germline, CDR1 is SGHTA, CDR2 FQGNSA. The CDR3 spells CASSRTSGRSSEQFF. CDR3 DNA sequence: TGTGCCAGCAGCAGGACTAGCGGGAGATCCTCCGAGCAGTTCTTC.

The chain carries TRBV5-6 and TRBJ1-2; maybe TRBD1 (6 bases). The germline CDR1 and CDR2 sequences are SGHDT and YYEEEE. The CDR3 runs to 14 residues. The V and J ends lost 4 bases and 10 bases respectively, with 20 bases between them. DNA for the CDR3: TGTGCCAGCAGCCGCCCGGACAGTTTCCTTGACTACACCTTC. Its translation: CASSRPDSFLDYTF.

This clone showed up just a few times. The chain couples TRBV4-1 to TRBJ2-1; tentatively, D is TRBD2 (6 bases). Germline CDR1 and CDR2: MGHRA and YSYEKL. V was pared by 0 bases and J by 12 bases, with 15 bases between. The CDR3 is made up of 14 amino acids. The chain's CDR3 is CASSQDLGGLGQFF. The CDR3 nucleotides read TGCGCCAGCAGCCAAGACCTGGGGGGACTCGGGCAGTTCTTC.

The table lists this clone with a count of one. The chain joins TRBV7-2 to TRBJ1-5; TRBD1 matches at 7 bases. The J segment lost 0 bases and the V segment lost 3 bases, leaving 5 bases of the junction unmatched. CDR1 is SGHTA, CDR2 FQGNSA, per germline. The CDR3 is 16 residues long. CDR3 coding DNA: TGTGCCAGCAGCTTTTATAGACAGGGTAGCAATCAGCCCCAGCATTTT. Translated: CASSFYRQGSNQPQHF.

There are a few counts of this clone. This chain connects TRBV9 to TRBJ2-2; TRBD2 agrees at 9 bases. V was clipped by 1 base and J by 4 bases; unmatched bases: 11. Germline V gene sequence: CDR1 SGDLS, CDR2 YYNGEE. This CDR3 spans 18 amino acids. The CDR3 region is CASSVLGGRASGTGELFF. The CDR3 DNA follows: TGTGCCAGCAGCGTACTAGGCGGGAGGGCCTCGGGCACCGGGGAGCTGTTTTTT.

This clone has more than one count but fewer than ten. The chain joins TRBV19 to TRBJ2-3, with D tentatively TRBD2 (6 bases). Trimming left V 5 bases short and J 4 bases short, with 13 bases between. CDR3 size: 14 residues. Germline assignment: CDR1 LNHDA and CDR2 SQIVND (reference sequence). The CDR3 loop reads CASSHRESADTQYF. The CDR3 nucleotides read TGTGCCAGTAGTCATCGGGAGTCGGCAGATACGCAGTATTTT.

This chain links TRBV19 with TRBJ1-1, with a possible D match to TRBD1 (5 bases). This CDR3 contains 16 residues. The V and J ends lost 6 bases and 1 base respectively, with 18 bases between them. Germline CDR1 LNHDA, CDR2 SQIVND (reference sequence). CDR3 sequence reads: CASSDTGNAPNTEAFF. The CDR3 DNA sequence: TGTGCCAGTAGCGATACAGGAAATGCCCCGAACACTGAAGCTTTCTTT.

V gene TRBV5-1 combines with J gene TRBJ2-7; possible D gene TRBD2, 6 bases. From germline, CDR1 is SGHRS and CDR2 YFSETQ. The V end lost 6 bases, the J end lost 0 bases, and 13 bases lay between the germline ends. This CDR3 contains 14 residues. The CDR3 here is CASTKRADSYEQYF. The CDR3 DNA follows: TGCGCCAGCACCAAGCGGGCCGACTCCTACGAGCAGTACTTC.

The gene calls are TRBV19 and TRBJ2-3, with TRBD2 matching over 7 bases. The germline gives CDR1 LNHDA, CDR2 SQIVND (reference sequence). This CDR3 region has 15 residues. J gave up 1 base and V 11 bases, and 12 bases lay outside the gene matches. CDR3 residues: CASQPLAGRTDTQYF. CDR3 coding DNA: TGTGCCTCGCAACCCTTAGCGGGTCGCACAGATACGCAGTATTTT.

The sample holds a few counts of this clone. The rearrangement joins TRBV5-1 to TRBJ2-1; 8 bases agree with TRBD2. This CDR3 has 17 residues. Looked up from germline, CDR1 is SGHRS and CDR2 is YFSETQ. V was clipped by 5 bases and J by 2 bases; unmatched bases: 12. As DNA, the CDR3 is TGCGCCAGCAGTGGTGCGGGGGCGGGAGGCCCCTACAATGAGCAGTTCTTC. Translating it yields CASSGAGAGGPYNEQFF.

V is TRBV18 and J is TRBJ2-3, with 9 bases lining up with TRBD2. The CDR3 runs to 16 residues. V dropped 8 bases and J dropped 4; count of bases not matched to a gene: 13. The germline CDR1 and CDR2 sequences are KGHSH and LQKENI. Here the CDR3 reads CASAHGLARRPDTQYF. The DNA for the CDR3 is TGTGCCAGCGCCCATGGACTAGCGAGGAGACCAGATACGCAGTATTTT.

This clone was detected once. This chain links TRBV7-6 with TRBJ2-1, with D hard to call. This CDR3 comprises 16 residues. V lost 3 bases and J 0 bases, leaving 12 bases between the germline ends. CDR1 and CDR2 from the germline V gene are SGHVS and FNYEAQ. In DNA form, the CDR3 reads TGTGCCAGCAGCTTCTCGTCCGTCAGCTCCTACAATGAGCAGTTCTTC. Translation gives CASSFSSVSSYNEQFF.

This chain links TRBV28 with TRBJ2-7; 7 positions match TRBD2. This CDR3 contains 17 residues. Germline V gene sequence: CDR1 MDHEN, CDR2 SYDVKM. J was trimmed by 2 bases and V by 2 bases; bases with no gene match: 12. The CDR3 is CASSLPPASGPTYEQYF. The CDR3 nucleotides read TGTGCCAGCAGTTTACCCCCCGCTAGCGGTCCCACCTACGAGCAGTACTTC.